These T cell receptor beta chains were read from a single sample in a study of CD8 T cells in Susac syndrome. MiXCR, run by TCRdb on the immunoSEQ multiplex PCR reads, gives a single entry per CDR3 protein. Counted here are approximately 190,000 distinct CDR3 sequences, roughly 96% occurring once; the ten biggest clones make up about 0.096%. Material: CD4+ T cells from PBMCs. The receptors were gathered from a human donor with multiple sclerosis. Both conserved end residues are trimmed from each CDR3. The D gene is left open where the match is weak.

d_call v_call cdr3_aa
NA TRBV2 ASSDGGRASYEQY
NA TRBV9 ASSPSGTLGGYT
NA TRBV3-1 ASSPVQISYEQY
NA TRBV29-1 SVVNGNLNQPQH
NA TRBV7-9 ASSLAQDTQY
NA TRBV12-3/TRBV12-4 ASSIRVTDTQY
TRBD2 TRBV4-1 ASSQEKELAGNEQF
TRBD1 TRBV6-5 ASSSLLTGGFRNEQF
NA TRBV18 ASSSSHSSTDTQY
NA TRBV12-3/TRBV12-4 ASSSNLGTEAF
TRBD1 TRBV27 ASSLFAGGTTEAF
NA TRBV3-1 ASSQDLSQGDEQY
NA TRBV30 ASIQGMNTEAF
NA TRBV30 AWSAGGGST
TRBD1 TRBV29-1 SVWTGRYEQY
TRBD2 TRBV29-1 SVEDPREGRNIQY
NA TRBV12-5 ASGSSPPGRAF
NA TRBV9 ASSPETHYGYT
NA TRBV20-1 SATGGLETQY
TRBD2 TRBV20-1 SARGRLAGTDPYEQY
TRBD1 TRBV9 ASSGQGAGGYT
NA TRBV15 ATSRDLLANTDTQY
NA TRBV10-3 AISDPSGIERVAYEQY
NA TRBV6-5 ASSSLGDSPETQY
NA TRBV12-3/TRBV12-4 ASTLAGRGEQF
NA TRBV20-1 SARAKARSYNEQF
NA TRBV3-1 ASRPWRGYEQY
NA TRBV3-1 ASSQEMGSNQPQH
NA TRBV6-6 ASTQRATDTQY